This TCR beta chain was profiled in a study of OX40 agonist ivuxolimab in advanced cancers. V was shortened by 0 bases and J by 0 bases, with 12 bases between the two germline ends. CDR3 size: 17 residues. Looked up from germline, CDR1 is SGHNT and CDR2 is YENEEA. Data came from immunoSEQ multiplex PCR; TCRdb stores just in-frame clones and leaves some out. The sample lists tens of thousands of clones, roughly nine tenths occurring once. This clone was detected only once. The sequence derives from an adult with an advanced solid tumor such as melanoma, head and neck, liver or kidney cancer. The chain has TRBV11-3 and TRBJ2-1; the D is unclear. This specimen consisted of CD4+ or CD8+ T cells sorted from blood, obtained in a trial of the OX40 agonist ivuxolimab. The CDR3, as DNA: TGTGCCAGCAGCTTAGATTTCGCCAGGAGCTCCTACAATGAGCAGTTCTTC. Residues: CASSLDFARSSYNEQFF.